This T cell receptor beta chain stems from a study of blood T cell repertoires in COVID-19. The wider study: Researchers got acute and convalescent COVID-19 samples from the United States, Italy and Spain. From T cells, B-cell-depleted T cells, or PBMCs came the material, which was cDNA or gDNA.

Authors' methods: Nucleated cell number was recorded as an estimate derived from reference gene primer amplification. Measured with immunoSEQ multiplex PCR; TCRdb has only the in-frame clones, and not every one. The V and J calls and clone size were taken over from that table, and D and trimming were inferred from the DNA. The sample includes around 51,000 clones, about 86% of them seen just once. CDR3 length equals 16 residues. CDR1 is SGHRS, CDR2 YFSETQ, per germline. After removal of 4 bases from V and 4 bases from J, the junction contained 8 bases not matched to a gene. The receptor was isolated from a woman aged 80 or over with acute or convalescent COVID-19. The sequenced sample consisted of peripheral blood. The rearrangement joins TRBV5-1 to TRBJ2-7, with 13 bases identical to TRBD2. CDR3 nucleotide sequence: TGCGCCAGCAGCCCGGATACTAGCGGGGGGGCTTACGAGCAGTACTTC. It yields the protein CASSPDTSGGAYEQYF.